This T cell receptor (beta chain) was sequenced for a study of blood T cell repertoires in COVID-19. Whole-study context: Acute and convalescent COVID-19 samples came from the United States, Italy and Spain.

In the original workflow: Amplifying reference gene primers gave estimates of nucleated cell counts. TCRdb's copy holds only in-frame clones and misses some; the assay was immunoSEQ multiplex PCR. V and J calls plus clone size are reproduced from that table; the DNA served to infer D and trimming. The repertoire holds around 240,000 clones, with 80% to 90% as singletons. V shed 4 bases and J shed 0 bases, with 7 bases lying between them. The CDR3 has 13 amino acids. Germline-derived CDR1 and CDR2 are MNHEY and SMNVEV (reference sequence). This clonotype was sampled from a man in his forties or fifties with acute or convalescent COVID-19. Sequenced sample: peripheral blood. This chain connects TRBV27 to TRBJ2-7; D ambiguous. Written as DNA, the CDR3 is TGTGCCAGCAGTTCCGGTAGCTCCTACGAGCAGTACTTC. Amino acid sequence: CASSSGSSYEQYF.